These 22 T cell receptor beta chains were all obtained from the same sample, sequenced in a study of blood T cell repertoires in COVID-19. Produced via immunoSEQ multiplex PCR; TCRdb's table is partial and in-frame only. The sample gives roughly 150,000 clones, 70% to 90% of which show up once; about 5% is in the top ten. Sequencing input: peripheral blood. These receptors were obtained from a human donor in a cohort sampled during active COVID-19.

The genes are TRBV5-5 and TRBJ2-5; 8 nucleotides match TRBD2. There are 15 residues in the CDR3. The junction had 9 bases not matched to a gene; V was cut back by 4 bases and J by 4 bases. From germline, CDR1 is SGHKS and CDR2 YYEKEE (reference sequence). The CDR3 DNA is TGTGCCAGCAGCGGGAGAGCGGGGGACGGAGAGACCCAGTACTTC. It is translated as CASSGRAGDGETQYF.

DNA of the CDR3: TGCGCCAGCAGCTTGGCGATCGGGACACCTTCCTACGAGCAGTACTTC. Protein product: CASSLAIGTPSYEQYF. The rearrangement joins TRBV5-1 to TRBJ2-7, with TRBD1 as a possible D gene (6 bases). Between the trimmed V and J ends, which lost 0 bases and 1 base, there was a span of 14 bases. CDR3 length: 16 residues. Germline V gene sequence: CDR1 SGHRS, CDR2 YFSETQ.

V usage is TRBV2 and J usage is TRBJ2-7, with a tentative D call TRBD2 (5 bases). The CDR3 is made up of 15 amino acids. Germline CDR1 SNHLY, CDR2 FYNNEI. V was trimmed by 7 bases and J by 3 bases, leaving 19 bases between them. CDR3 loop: CASTPDTGGFYEQYF. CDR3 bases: TGTGCCAGCACCCCTGACACTGGAGGTTTCTACGAGCAGTACTTC.

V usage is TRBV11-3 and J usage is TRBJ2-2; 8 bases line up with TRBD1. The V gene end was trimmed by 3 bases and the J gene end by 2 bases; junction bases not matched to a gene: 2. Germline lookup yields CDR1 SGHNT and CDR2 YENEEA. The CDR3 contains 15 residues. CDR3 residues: CASSFGTGNTGELFF. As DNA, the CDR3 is TGTGCCAGCAGCTTCGGGACAGGAAACACCGGGGAGCTGTTTTTT.

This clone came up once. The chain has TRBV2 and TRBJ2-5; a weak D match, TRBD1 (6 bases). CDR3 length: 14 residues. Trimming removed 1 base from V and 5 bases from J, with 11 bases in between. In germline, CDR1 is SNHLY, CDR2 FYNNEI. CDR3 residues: CASSEGTEGETQYF. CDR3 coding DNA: TGTGCCAGCAGTGAAGGGACAGAGGGCGAGACCCAGTACTTC.

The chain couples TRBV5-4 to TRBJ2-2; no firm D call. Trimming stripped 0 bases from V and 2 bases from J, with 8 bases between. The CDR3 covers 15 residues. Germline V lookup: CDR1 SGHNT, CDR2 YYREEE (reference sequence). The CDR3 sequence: CASSLAEVNTGELFF. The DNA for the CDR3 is TGTGCCAGCAGCTTGGCAGAAGTTAACACCGGGGAGCTGTTTTTT.

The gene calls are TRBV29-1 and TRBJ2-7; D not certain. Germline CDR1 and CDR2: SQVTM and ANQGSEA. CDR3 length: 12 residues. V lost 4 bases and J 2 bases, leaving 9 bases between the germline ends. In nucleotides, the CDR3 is TGCAGCGTTGTTACTTATACCTACGAGCAGTACTTC. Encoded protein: CSVVTYTYEQYF.

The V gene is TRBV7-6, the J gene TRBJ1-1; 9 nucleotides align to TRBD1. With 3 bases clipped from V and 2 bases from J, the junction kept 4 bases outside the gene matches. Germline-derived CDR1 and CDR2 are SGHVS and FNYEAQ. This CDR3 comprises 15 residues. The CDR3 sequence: CASSLTGGGNTEAFF. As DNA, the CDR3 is TGTGCCAGCAGCTTGACAGGGGGGGGAAACACTGAAGCTTTCTTT. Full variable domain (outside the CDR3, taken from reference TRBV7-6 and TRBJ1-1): GAGVSQSPRYKVTKRGQDVALRCDPISGHVSLYWYRQALGQGPEFLTYFNYEAQQDKSGLPNDRFSAERPEGSISTLTIQRTEQRDSAMYRCASSLTGGGNTEAFFGQGTRLTVV.

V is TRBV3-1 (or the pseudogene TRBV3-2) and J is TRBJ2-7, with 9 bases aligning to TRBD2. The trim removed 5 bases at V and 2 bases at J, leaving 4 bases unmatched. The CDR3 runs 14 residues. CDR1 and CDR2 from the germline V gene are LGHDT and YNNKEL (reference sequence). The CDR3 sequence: CASSAQREAYEQYF. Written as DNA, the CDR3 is TGTGCCAGCAGCGCCCAGCGGGAGGCCTACGAGCAGTACTTC.

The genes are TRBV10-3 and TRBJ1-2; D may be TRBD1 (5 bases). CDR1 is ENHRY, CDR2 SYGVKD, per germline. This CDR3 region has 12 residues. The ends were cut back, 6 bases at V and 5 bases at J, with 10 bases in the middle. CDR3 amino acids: CAIRDTGYGYTF. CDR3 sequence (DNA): TGTGCCATCAGAGATACAGGATATGGCTACACCTTC.

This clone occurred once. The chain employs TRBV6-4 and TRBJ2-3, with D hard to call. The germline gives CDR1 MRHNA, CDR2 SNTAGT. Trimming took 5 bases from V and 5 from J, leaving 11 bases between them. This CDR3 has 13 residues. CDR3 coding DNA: TGTGCCAGCAGTAAGGAGTTAGGAGATACGCAGTATTTT. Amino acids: CASSKELGDTQYF.

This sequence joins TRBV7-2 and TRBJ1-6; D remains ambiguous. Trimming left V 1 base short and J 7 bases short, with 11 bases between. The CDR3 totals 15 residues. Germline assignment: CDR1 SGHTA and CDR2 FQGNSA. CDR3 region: CASSLGGVQNSPLHF. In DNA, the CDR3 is TGTGCCAGCAGCTTAGGAGGAGTTCAGAATTCACCCCTCCACTTT.

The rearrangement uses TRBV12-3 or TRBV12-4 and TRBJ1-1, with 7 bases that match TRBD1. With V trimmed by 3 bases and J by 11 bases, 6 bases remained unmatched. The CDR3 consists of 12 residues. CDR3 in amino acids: CASSFVQGGAFF. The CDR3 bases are TGTGCCAGCAGTTTCGTGCAGGGGGGCGCTTTCTTT.

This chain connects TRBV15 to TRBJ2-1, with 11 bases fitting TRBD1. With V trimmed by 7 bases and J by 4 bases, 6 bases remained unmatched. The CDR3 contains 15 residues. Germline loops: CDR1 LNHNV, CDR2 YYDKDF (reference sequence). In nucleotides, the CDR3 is TGTGCCACCAAGGCGGGGACAGGGGGTTACAATGAGCAGTTCTTC. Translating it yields CATKAGTGGYNEQFF.

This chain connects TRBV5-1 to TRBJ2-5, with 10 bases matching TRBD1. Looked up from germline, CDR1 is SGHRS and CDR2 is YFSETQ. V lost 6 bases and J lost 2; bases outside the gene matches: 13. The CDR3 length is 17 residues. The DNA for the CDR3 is TGCGCCAGCACCAAAATAACGACAGGGGGCGGTCAAGAGACCCAGTACTTC. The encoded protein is CASTKITTGGGQETQYF.

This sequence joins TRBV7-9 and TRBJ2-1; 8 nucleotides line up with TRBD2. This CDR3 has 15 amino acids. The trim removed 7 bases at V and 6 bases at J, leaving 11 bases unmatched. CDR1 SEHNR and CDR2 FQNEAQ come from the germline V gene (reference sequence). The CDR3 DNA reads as TGTGCCAGCATCCGGGGGGGCCCCCAAGGCAATGAGCAGTTCTTC. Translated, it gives CASIRGGPQGNEQFF.

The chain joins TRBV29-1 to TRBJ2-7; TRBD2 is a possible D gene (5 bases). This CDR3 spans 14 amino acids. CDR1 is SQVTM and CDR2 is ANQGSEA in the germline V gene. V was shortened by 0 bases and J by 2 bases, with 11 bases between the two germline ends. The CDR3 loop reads CSVEDVSGTYEQYF. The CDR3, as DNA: TGCAGCGTTGAAGACGTGTCGGGAACCTACGAGCAGTACTTC.

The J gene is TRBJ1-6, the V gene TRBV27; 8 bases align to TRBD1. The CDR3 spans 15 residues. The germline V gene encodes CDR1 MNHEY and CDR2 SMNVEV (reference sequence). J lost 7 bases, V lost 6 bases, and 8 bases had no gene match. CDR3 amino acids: CASRTDRGRNSPLHF. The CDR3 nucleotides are TGTGCCAGCAGGACCGACAGGGGAAGGAATTCACCCCTCCACTTT.

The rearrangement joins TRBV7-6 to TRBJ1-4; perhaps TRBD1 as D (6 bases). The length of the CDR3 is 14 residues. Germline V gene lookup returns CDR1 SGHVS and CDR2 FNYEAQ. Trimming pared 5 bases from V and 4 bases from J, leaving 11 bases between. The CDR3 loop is CASSRDTNNEKLFF. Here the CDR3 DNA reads TGTGCCAGCAGCCGGGACACTAATAATGAAAAACTGTTTTTT.

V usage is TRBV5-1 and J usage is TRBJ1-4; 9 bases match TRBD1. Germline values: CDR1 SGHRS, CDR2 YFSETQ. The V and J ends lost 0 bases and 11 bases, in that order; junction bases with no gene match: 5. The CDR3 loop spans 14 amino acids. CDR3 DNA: TGCGCCAGCAGCTTGGAAGGGACAGGGTTCAAACTGTTTTTT. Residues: CASSLEGTGFKLFF.

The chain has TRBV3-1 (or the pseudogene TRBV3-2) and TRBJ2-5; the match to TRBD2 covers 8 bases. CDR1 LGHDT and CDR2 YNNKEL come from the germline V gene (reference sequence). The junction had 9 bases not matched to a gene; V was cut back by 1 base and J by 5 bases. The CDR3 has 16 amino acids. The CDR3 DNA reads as TGTGCCAGCAGCCAAGCCACGACTAGCGCCCTTGAGACCCAGTACTTC. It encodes CASSQATTSALETQYF.

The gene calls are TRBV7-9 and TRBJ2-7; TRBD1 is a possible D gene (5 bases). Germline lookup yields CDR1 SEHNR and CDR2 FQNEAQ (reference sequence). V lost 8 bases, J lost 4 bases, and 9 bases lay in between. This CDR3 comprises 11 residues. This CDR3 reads CASAAGYEQYF. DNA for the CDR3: TGTGCCAGCGCGGCAGGGTACGAGCAGTACTTC.